These T cell receptor beta chains were read from a single sample in a study of cytomegalovirus exposure and HLA in healthy donors. Assay: immunoSEQ multiplex PCR; the TCRdb copy retains only in-frame clones and omits some. The sample records 140,000 or so clones, approximately 84% being singletons. Material for sequencing was PBMCs. These receptors came from a woman aged 55-69 years in good health and CMV-seropositive. CDR3s include the opening cysteine and the closing phenylalanine or tryptophan. D genes are given only for firm matches. Part of the rows lack a size; the others show once, few, many or a class for expanded clones.

>TRBD2|TRBV7-2|TRBJ2-5|.
TGTGCCAGCAGCTTACACGGGCGATGGAGCGGGGAGGAGCAGTACTTC
CASSLHGRWSGEEQYF
>.|TRBV28|TRBJ1-2|once
TGTGCCAGCAGTTTACAGAACTATGGCTACACCTTC
CASSLQNYGYTF
>.|TRBV7-9|TRBJ1-2|.
TGTGCCAGCAGCTTACAGGGGCCTGGCTACACCTTC
CASSLQGPGYTF
>TRBD1|TRBV19|TRBJ1-5|.
TGTGCCAGTAGTATAGATATATGGGACAGGGTTAATCAGCCCCAGCATTTT
CASSIDIWDRVNQPQHF
>TRBD2|TRBV11-2|TRBJ2-5|.
TGTGCCAGCAGCCTAAAGGGGCTCCCGGGGGGGACCCAGTACTTC
CASSLKGLPGGTQYF
>TRBD2|TRBV11-3|TRBJ2-7|.
TGTGCCAGCAGCTTAGAGGGAGGGACCGAGCAGTACTTC
CASSLEGGTEQYF
>TRBD2|TRBV7-6|TRBJ2-5|.
TGTGCCAGCACCGGGGGGTTATCGGGGACCCAGTACTTC
CASTGGLSGTQYF
>.|TRBV9|TRBJ2-1|.
TGTGCCAGCAGCGTAGACAGGGCCCACAATGAGCAGTTCTTC
CASSVDRAHNEQFF
>.|TRBV11-2|TRBJ2-5|.
TGTGCCAGCAGCTTATGGGGGGTCGAGACCCAGTACTTC
CASSLWGVETQYF
>TRBD2|TRBV6-1|TRBJ2-1|.
TGTGCCAGCAGTAGTACTAGCGATGAGCAGTTCTTC
CASSSTSDEQFF
>.|TRBV7-9|TRBJ2-1|.
TGTGCCAGCAGCTTAGAACTAGAGAATGAGCAGTTCTTC
CASSLELENEQFF
>.|TRBV19|TRBJ1-2|.
TGTGCCAGTAACCGAGGTGCAGCTAACTATGGCTACACCTTC
CASNRGAANYGYTF
>.|TRBV5-4|TRBJ2-7|.
TGTGCCAGCAGCAAGACAGGGGAGGGTGAGCAGTACTTC
CASSKTGEGEQYF
>TRBD2|TRBV9|TRBJ2-1|.
TGTGCCAGCAGCGTTGACCTAGCGGGAGGGGACAATGAGCAGTTCTTC
CASSVDLAGGDNEQFF
>.|TRBV27|TRBJ1-1|.
TGTGCCAGCAGTTTAAATTCCGGGACACTAGAAGCTTTCTTT
CASSLNSGTLEAFF
>TRBD1|TRBV13|TRBJ2-3|.
TGTGCCAGCAGCGTAAGGGGGCCGGGCGCAGATACGCAGTATTTT
CASSVRGPGADTQYF
>TRBD2|TRBV29-1|TRBJ2-3|.
TGCAGCGGAGAGACTAGCGGCACAGATACGCAGTATTTT
CSGETSGTDTQYF
>TRBD2|TRBV25-1|TRBJ2-6|.
TGTGCCAGCAGTGATCCGGGGGAGGGTTCTGGGGCCAACGTCCTGACTTTC
CASSDPGEGSGANVLTF
>.|TRBV10-3|TRBJ2-5|.
TGTGCCATCAGTGAGTCGGGTTCTAGCGTGAAAGAGACCCAGTACTTC
CAISESGSSVKETQYF
>.|TRBV5-1|TRBJ2-7|.
TGCGCCAGCAGCCGATCAGGGGTCGATTCCTACGAGCAGTACTTC
CASSRSGVDSYEQYF
>.|TRBV28|TRBJ1-4|few
TGTGCCACCAATCCTCAGGATGCAACTAATGAAAAACTGTTTTTT
CATNPQDATNEKLFF
>.|TRBV30|TRBJ1-5|.
TGTGCCTGGAGCCTAGGACAGTCCAATCAGCCCCAGCATTTT
CAWSLGQSNQPQHF
>TRBD1|TRBV7-9|TRBJ2-1|few
TGTGCCAGCAGCGCTACAGGGGGCTTGGACAATGAGCAGTTCTTC
CASSATGGLDNEQFF
>.|TRBV5-8|TRBJ1-5|once
TGTGCCAGCAGCTCGCAGGCGACTCAGCCCCAGCATTTT
CASSSQATQPQHF
>TRBD2|TRBV27|TRBJ2-3|.
TGTGCCAGCAGTTTATCGAGCGGGACTGATCCAGATACGCAGTATTTT
CASSLSSGTDPDTQYF
>TRBD2|TRBV5-6|TRBJ2-5|.
TGTGCCAGCACCGGACTAGCGGGAGGGTTAGAGACCCAGTACTTC
CASTGLAGGLETQYF
>.|TRBV27|TRBJ1-1|.
TGTGCCAGCAGTACGACTCTTGGGGCGATGAACACTGAAGCTTTCTTT
CASSTTLGAMNTEAFF
>TRBD1|TRBV7-6|TRBJ2-7|.
TGTGCCAGCAGCTCCCCCGGGACAGGGTTTATTGTAAGCGAATACTACGAGCAGTACTTC
CASSSPGTGFIVSEYYEQYF
>TRBD1|TRBV30|TRBJ2-3|.
TGTGCCTGGACTACCGGGACAGGGAGCACAGATACGCAGTATTTT
CAWTTGTGSTDTQYF
>TRBD2|TRBV5-1|TRBJ2-2|.
TGCGCCAGCAGCCCCCCGGGACTAGCGGGAGGCCTCACCGGGGAGCTGTTTTTT
CASSPPGLAGGLTGELFF
>TRBD2|TRBV2|TRBJ2-7|few
TGTGCCAGCAGCGGACTAGACCCCCTCGAGCAGTACTTC
CASSGLDPLEQYF
>TRBD2|TRBV5-6|TRBJ2-7|.
TGTGCCAGCAGCTTGGTGGAGCGGGAGCTAACCTACGAGCAGTACTTC
CASSLVERELTYEQYF
>TRBD1|TRBV27|TRBJ2-1|.
TGTGCCAGCAGCCTCGACAGGGGCCATGAGCAGTTCTTC
CASSLDRGHEQFF
>.|TRBV6-6|TRBJ1-5|.
TGTGCCAGCGAGTCTCCCACAGCCCATCAGCCCCAGCATTTT
CASESPTAHQPQHF
>TRBD1|TRBV29-1|TRBJ1-1|.
TGCAGCGTTGAATCCGGACAGGAGAACACTGAAGCTTTCTTT
CSVESGQENTEAFF